This record concerns one T cell receptor beta chain sequence. The identical CDR3 is also encoded by other nucleotide sequences in the sample. Trimming left V 2 bases short and J 1 base short, with 8 bases between. The germline CDR1 and CDR2 sequences are SEHNR and FQNEAQ (reference sequence). The CDR3 spans 14 residues. Some clones are missing from TCRdb's copy, which holds only in-frame ones; the method was immunoSEQ multiplex PCR. The repertoire has tens of thousands of clones, 80% to 85% of them found once; the top ten carry around 0.7%. This sample was taken from a study of T cell changes during pregnancy in multiple sclerosis.

The sample was CD4+ T cells from peripheral blood mononuclear cells, taken before pregnancy. The chain joins TRBV7-9 to TRBJ1-1, with D possibly being TRBD1 (5 bases). The TCR was taken from a female donor with multiple sclerosis, enrolled in a pregnancy study. The CDR3: CASSLPRGNTEAFF. In DNA form, the CDR3 reads TGTGCCAGCAGCTTACCTAGGGGGAACACTGAAGCTTTCTTT.